This T cell receptor beta chain comes out of a study of PD-1 blockade in classical Hodgkin lymphoma. Study-level findings and limits: Diversity similar to that of newly diagnosed patients was seen at baseline in complete responders. CD4+ TCR diversity rose significantly by C4D1, and CD8+ TCR diversity did not. Healthy donors were reported to have higher baseline TCR diversity than newly diagnosed patients.

Only in-frame clones appear in the TCRdb table, and some are missing; sequencing was by immunoSEQ multiplex PCR. The sample lists under 30,000 clones; under 70% were seen once. CDR3 size: 15 residues. V lost 7 bases, J lost 4 bases, and 10 bases stayed unmatched. Looked up from germline, CDR1 is SNHLY and CDR2 is FYNNEI. No patient escaped relapse after autologous stem cell transplantation, and brentuximab vedotin exposure varied. About this clone: What it binds is unknown.

The source of this sequence is a human donor with classical Hodgkin lymphoma. This rearrangement joins TRBV2 to TRBJ1-2, with 9 bases matching TRBD1. The sample was peripheral blood mononuclear cells (PBMCs), taken before the second cycle of nivolumab. The CDR3 sequence is CASTRDRGTLYGYTF. In nucleotides, the CDR3 is TGTGCCAGCACCAGAGACAGGGGGACTCTCTATGGCTACACCTTC.